This T cell receptor (beta chain) originates from a study of blood T cell repertoires in COVID-19. Study context: Researchers got acute and convalescent COVID-19 samples from the United States, Italy and Spain. PBMCs, B-cell-depleted T cells, or T cells were the source of the cDNA or gDNA that made up the material.

Enrolment of Seattle patients took place during active infection, and they were followed longitudinally. V lost 4 bases, J lost 0 bases, and 12 bases lay in between. The CDR3 extends over 15 amino acids. Germline V CDR1 and CDR2: SGHAT, FQNNGV. Clones were sequenced by immunoSEQ multiplex PCR, and TCRdb holds only the in-frame ones, with some missing. The data contain about 170,000 clones, about 90% of them singletons. The TCR was taken from a man between 25 and 39 years old with COVID-19, enrolled during active disease. This chain uses TRBV11-2 with TRBJ1-1, with D perhaps matching TRBD1 (5 bases). What was sequenced was peripheral blood. The CDR3 region is CASSSRQYLNTEAFF. In DNA form, the CDR3 reads TGTGCCAGCAGCTCTCGACAGTACCTGAACACTGAAGCTTTCTTT.